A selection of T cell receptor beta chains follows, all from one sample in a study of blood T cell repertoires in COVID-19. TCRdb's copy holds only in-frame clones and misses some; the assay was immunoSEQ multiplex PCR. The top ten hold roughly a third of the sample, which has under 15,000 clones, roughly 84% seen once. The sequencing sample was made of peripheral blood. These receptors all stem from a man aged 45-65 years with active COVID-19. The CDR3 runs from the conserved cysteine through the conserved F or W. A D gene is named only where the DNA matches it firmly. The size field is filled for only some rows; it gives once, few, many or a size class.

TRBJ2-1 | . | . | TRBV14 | TGTGCCAGCAGCCAAGTCAACTACAATGAGCAGTTCTTC | CASSQVNYNEQFF
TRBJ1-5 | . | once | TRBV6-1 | TGTGCCAGCAGTGAAGCGGGGCCTGCTAGCAATCAGCCCCAGCATTTT | CASSEAGPASNQPQHF
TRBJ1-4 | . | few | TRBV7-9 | TGTGCCAGCAGCTTGGATCGGCCAGGGCTCAATGAAAAACTGTTTTTT | CASSLDRPGLNEKLFF
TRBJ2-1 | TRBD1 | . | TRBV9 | TGTGCCAGCAGCGCAACCGGGACCCCGGGACAGGGCTACAATGAGCAGTTCTTC | CASSATGTPGQGYNEQFF
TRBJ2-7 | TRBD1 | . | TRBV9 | TGTGCCAGCAGCGAGGGGACAGGGAGCTCCTACGAGCAGTACTTC | CASSEGTGSSYEQYF
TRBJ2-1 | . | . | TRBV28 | TGTGCCAGCAGTTTTTCGGGACATCCCCCCTACAATGAGCAGTTCTTC | CASSFSGHPPYNEQFF
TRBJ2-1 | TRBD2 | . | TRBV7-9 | TGTGCCAGCAGCTTATCCCCGGGACTAGTCTTCTACAATGAGCAGTTCTTC | CASSLSPGLVFYNEQFF
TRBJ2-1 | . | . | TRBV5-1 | TGCGCCAGCAGCTCCAGAGCCCCGCATCTGCGGGATGAGCAGTTCTTC | CASSSRAPHLRDEQFF
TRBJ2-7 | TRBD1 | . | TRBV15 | TGTGCCACCAGTCGGGACAGAACCTACGAGCAGTACTTC | CATSRDRTYEQYF
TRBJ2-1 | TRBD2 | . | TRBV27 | TGTGCCAGCAGTAGTCCTGAGGGGACTAGCGAAAGGAATGAGCAGTTCTTC | CASSSPEGTSERNEQFF
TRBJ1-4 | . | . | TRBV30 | TGTGCCTGGAGTGTTTCTTTACCGGAGAAAGGTACGGACAATAATGAAAAACTGTTTTTT | CAWSVSLPEKGTDNNEKLFF
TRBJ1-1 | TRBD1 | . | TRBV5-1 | TGCGCCACCAGTACCGGGACAGGGGGCACGGACACTGAAGCTTTCTTT | CATSTGTGGTDTEAFF
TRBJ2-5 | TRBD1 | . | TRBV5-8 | TGTGCCAGCAGCTCGGACAGGGGGCCAGAGACCCAGTACTTC | CASSSDRGPETQYF
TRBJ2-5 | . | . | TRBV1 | TGCACCAGCAGCCAAGAGTGGGTCAGGGGGTGCTTCCAAGAGACCCAGTACTTC | CTSSQEWVRGCFQETQYF
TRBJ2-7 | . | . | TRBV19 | TGTGCCAGTAGTCCCGGGCGGGTCTCCTACGAGCAGTACTTC | CASSPGRVSYEQYF
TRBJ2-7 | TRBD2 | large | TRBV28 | TGTGCCAGCTTTCCAGCGGGAGGCAGTTACGAGCAGTACTTC | CASFPAGGSYEQYF
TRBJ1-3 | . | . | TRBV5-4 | TGTGCCAGCAGCTTGGACGGAGGTCTCCACTCTGGAAACACCATATATTTT | CASSLDGGLHSGNTIYF
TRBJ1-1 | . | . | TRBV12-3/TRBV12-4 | TGTGCCAGCAGTTTAGGGGAGGGAGCTTTCTTT | CASSLGEGAFF
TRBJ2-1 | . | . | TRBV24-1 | TGTGCCACCAGTGATTTGGGGGGAGGCTCCTACAATGAGCAGTTCTTC | CATSDLGGGSYNEQFF
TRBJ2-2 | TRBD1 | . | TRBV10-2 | TGCGCCAGCATGAGGACAGGGGGGTCCGGGGAGCTGTTTTTT | CASMRTGGSGELFF
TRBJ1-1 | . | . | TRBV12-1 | TGTGCCAGCAGCTTTGATGTGACAGGGAACACTGAAGCTTTCTTT | CASSFDVTGNTEAFF
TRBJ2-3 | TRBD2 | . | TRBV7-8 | TGTGCCAGCAGGCGGGAGGGATTATCAGATACGCAGTATTTT | CASRREGLSDTQYF
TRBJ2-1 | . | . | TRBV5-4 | TGTGCCAGCAGCCCGTATGGAGCCGGGGCTAGCGCCTACAATGAGCAGTTCTTC | CASSPYGAGASAYNEQFF
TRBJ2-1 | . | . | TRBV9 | TGTGCCAGCAGCGTAGAGGGGGAGCCCTACAATGAGCAGTTCTTC | CASSVEGEPYNEQFF
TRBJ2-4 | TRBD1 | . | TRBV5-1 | TGCGCCAGCAGGACAGGGAGCAAAAACATTCAGTACTTC | CASRTGSKNIQYF
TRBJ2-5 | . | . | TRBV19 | TGTGCCAGTAGTGAAACTTCACAAGAGACCCAGTACTTC | CASSETSQETQYF
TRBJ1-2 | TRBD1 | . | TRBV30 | TGTGCCTGGAGTGTACTCCGGGACAGGCCCAATGGCTACACCTTC | CAWSVLRDRPNGYTF
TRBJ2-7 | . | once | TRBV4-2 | TGTGCCAGCAGCCAAGGGGCGCCGACCTACGAGCAGTACTTC | CASSQGAPTYEQYF
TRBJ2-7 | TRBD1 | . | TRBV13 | TGTGCCAGCAGCGGGACGCAGGGGGCCTACGAGCAGTACTTC | CASSGTQGAYEQYF
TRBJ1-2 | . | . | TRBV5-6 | TGTGCCAGCAGCCCCGGGCCAGGGGAGGGCTATGGCTACACCTTC | CASSPGPGEGYGYTF
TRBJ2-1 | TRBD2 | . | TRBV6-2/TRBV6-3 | TGTGCCAGCAGTTACTCCTCCGGACTAGTGGATGTTGAGCAGTTCTTC | CASSYSSGLVDVEQFF
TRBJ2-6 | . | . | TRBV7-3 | TGTGCCAGCAGCCAACAGGGTTCTGGGGCCAACGTCCTGACTTTC | CASSQQGSGANVLTF
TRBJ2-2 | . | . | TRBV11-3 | TGTGCCAGCAGCTCGATTCGGACCGGGGAGCTGTTTTTT | CASSSIRTGELFF
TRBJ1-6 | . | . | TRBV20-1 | TGCAGTGCGGGGCAACCCCTCCACTTT | CSAGQPLHF
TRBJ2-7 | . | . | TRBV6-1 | TGTGCCAGCAGTGAAGCGGAGCAGACCTACGAGCAGTACTTC | CASSEAEQTYEQYF
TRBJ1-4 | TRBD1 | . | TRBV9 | TGTGCCAGCAGCGTCGCCGGGACAGGGAATGAAAAACTGTTTTTT | CASSVAGTGNEKLFF
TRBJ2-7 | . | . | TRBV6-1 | TGTGCCAGCAGTGAAATAGGAACAACAGCCTACGAGCAGTACTTC | CASSEIGTTAYEQYF
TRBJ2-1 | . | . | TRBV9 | TGTGCCAGCAGAGGACTGCTCAATGAGCAGTTCTTC | CASRGLLNEQFF
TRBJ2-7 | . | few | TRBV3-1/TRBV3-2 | TGTGCCAGCAGCCCTCTAGGTCTTGCCTACGAGCAGTACTTC | CASSPLGLAYEQYF
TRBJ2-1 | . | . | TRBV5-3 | TGTGCCCGCCCTCCCCGGGGTACTGAAGGAGAGCAGTTCTTC | CARPPRGTEGEQFF
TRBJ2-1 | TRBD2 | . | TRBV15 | TGTGCCACCAGCAGAGAAATTGGTAGCGGGAGGGGGGATGAGCAGTTCTTC | CATSREIGSGRGDEQFF
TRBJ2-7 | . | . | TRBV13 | TGTGCCAGCAGCACCCCCACTGGCGAGCAGTACTTC | CASSTPTGEQYF
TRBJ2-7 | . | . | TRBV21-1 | TGTGCCAGCAGCAAAGACAGGGGGCCGAGCTCCTACGAGCAGTACTTC | CASSKDRGPSSYEQYF
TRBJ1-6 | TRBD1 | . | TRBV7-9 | TGTGCCAGCAGCCTCGGACAGGCCGGGCCCAATTCACCCCTCCACTTT | CASSLGQAGPNSPLHF
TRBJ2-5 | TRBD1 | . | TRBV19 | TGTGCCAGTAGTACCGGGACAGGGGGCCAGACGGAGACCCAGTACTTC | CASSTGTGGQTETQYF
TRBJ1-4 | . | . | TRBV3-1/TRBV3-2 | TGTGCCAGCAGCCCTCCGGGAGGGCAGTTTGAAAAACTGTTTTTT | CASSPPGGQFEKLFF
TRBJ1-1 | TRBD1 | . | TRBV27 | TGTGCCAGCAGTTTTACAGGGGCCGCTGAAGCTTTCTTT | CASSFTGAAEAFF
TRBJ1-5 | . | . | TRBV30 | TGTGCCTGGAGTGGCAGGGTGGTTCAGCCCCAGCATTTT | CAWSGRVVQPQHF
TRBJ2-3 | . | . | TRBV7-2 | TGTGCCAGCAGCTTAGGCGGGTTCTCCACAGATACGCAGTATTTT | CASSLGGFSTDTQYF
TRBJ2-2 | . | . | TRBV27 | TGTGCCAGCAGTTTATCGGCGGAACCGAACACCGGGGAGCTGTTTTTT | CASSLSAEPNTGELFF
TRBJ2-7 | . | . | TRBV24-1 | TGTGCCACCGCGACAGGCAGCTCCTACGAGCAGTACTTC | CATATGSSYEQYF
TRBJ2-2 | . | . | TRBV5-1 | TGCGCCAGCAGCTTAGACTCCGCCGGGGAGCTGTTTTTT | CASSLDSAGELFF
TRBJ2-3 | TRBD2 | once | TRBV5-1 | TGCGCCAGCAGCGTGAAAACCTTAGCGGGGGGCTCTGATACGCAGTATTTT | CASSVKTLAGGSDTQYF
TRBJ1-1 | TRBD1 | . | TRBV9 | TGTGCCAGCAGCGTAGACGAGGGGGCAGCTTTCTTT | CASSVDEGAAFF
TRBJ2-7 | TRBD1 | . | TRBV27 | TGTGCCAGCAGCTGGGACAGAGACTCCTACGAGCAGTACTTC | CASSWDRDSYEQYF
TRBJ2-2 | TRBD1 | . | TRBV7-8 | TGTGCCAGCAGCCAAGGGACAGTCAACACCGGGGAGCTGTTTTTT | CASSQGTVNTGELFF
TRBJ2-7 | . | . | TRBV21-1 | TGTGCCAGCACCGGACACCCCGCTTGGGAGCAGTACTTC | CASTGHPAWEQYF
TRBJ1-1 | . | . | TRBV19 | TGTGCCAGTAGTATTAGCTCTTGGGGCCCGAACACTGAAGCTTTCTTT | CASSISSWGPNTEAFF
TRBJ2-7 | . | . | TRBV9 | TGTGCCAGCAGCGTAGACGGGTTAGCCTACGAGCAGTACTTC | CASSVDGLAYEQYF